The 18 T cell receptor beta chains below were found in one sample sequenced in a study of identical twins. TCRdb processed the 5' RACE reads anew with MiXCR; each CDR3 protein has one entry. The sample consists of around 510,000 distinct CDR3 sequences, about 13% of them appearing once. The sample was also linked to a second study, of yellow fever vaccine responses in identical twins.

Sequencing was performed on CD4+ T cells sorted from blood. The source of these receptors is a woman aged 18-29 years in good health.

This clonotype was observed a few times. J is TRBJ2-2 and V is TRBV6-1, with a tentative D call TRBD2 (6 bases). CDR1 MNHNS and CDR2 SASEGT come from the germline V gene. Trimming shortened V by 6 bases and J by 2 bases, and 13 bases separated the two germline ends. The CDR3 loop spans 15 amino acids. The DNA of the CDR3 is TGTGCCAGCAGCCGGGGGACTCAAAACACCGGGGAGCTGTTTTTT. As protein: CASSRGTQNTGELFF.

The chain uses TRBV29-1 and TRBJ2-3, with D perhaps matching TRBD2 (5 bases). Germline loops: CDR1 SQVTM, CDR2 ANQGSEA. The CDR3 loop spans 16 amino acids. V shed 0 bases and J shed 0 bases, with 13 bases lying between them. In DNA, the CDR3 is TGCAGCGTTGAAGAGAGGAGAGGGCGGAGCACAGATACGCAGTATTTT. Its protein is CSVEERRGRSTDTQYF.

Notes on this clonotype: A junction boundary mismatches the germline segment, possibly from a read error. The V call is TRBV5-1, the J call TRBJ2-5; no firm D call. The germline V gene encodes CDR1 SGHRS and CDR2 YFSETQ. The CDR3 totals 13 residues. CDR3 in amino acids: CASRLDLQETQYF. In DNA form, the CDR3 reads TGCGCCAGCAGGTTGGATCTCCAAGAGACCCAGTACTTC.

This clonotype was detected only a few times. The genes are TRBV2 and TRBJ1-2, with TRBD1 matching over 7 bases. CDR1 and CDR2 from the germline V gene are SNHLY and FYNNEI. The V segment lost 3 bases and the J segment 7 bases; nucleotides outside the gene matches: 8. CDR3 length equals 14 residues. The CDR3 coding sequence is TGTGCCAGCAGTGAGGACGACAGGGCGGGTGGCTACACCTTC. Translation gives CASSEDDRAGGYTF.

This clonotype was picked up many times. This rearrangement joins TRBV4-1 to TRBJ2-4, with a tentative D call TRBD1 (5 bases). The length of the CDR3 is 16 residues. CDR1 is MGHRA, CDR2 YSYEKL, per germline. V dropped 3 bases and J dropped 0 bases, with 12 bases sitting between them. DNA of the CDR3: TGCGCCAGCAGCCAGGCGTGGCAGGGAGCCAAAAACATTCAGTACTTC. Protein: CASSQAWQGAKNIQYF.

This clonotype was counted between two and nine times. The chain uses TRBV20-1 and TRBJ2-5; possibly TRBD2 for D (6 bases). Trimming shortened V by 0 bases and J by 5 bases, and 19 bases separated the two germline ends. The CDR3 length is 16 residues. Germline CDR1 DFQATT, CDR2 SNEGSKA (reference sequence). The CDR3 sequence: CSARDRGRGARETQYF. DNA of the CDR3: TGCAGTGCTAGAGATCGGGGGAGAGGGGCGCGGGAGACCCAGTACTTC.

The chain uses TRBV7-2 and TRBJ2-7; D gene ambiguous. Germline V gene data show CDR1 as SGHTA and CDR2 as FQGNSA. Trimming took 1 base from V and 3 from J, leaving 10 bases between them. The CDR3 consists of 14 residues. The CDR3 DNA follows: TGTGCCAGCAGCTTAGTGACAAGGGACTACGAGCAGTACTTC. It specifies CASSLVTRDYEQYF.

This clonotype was observed a few times. The V call is TRBV6-1, the J call TRBJ1-5; 7 bases map to TRBD1. Unmatched junction bases numbered 4, after V lost 4 bases and J lost 1 base. The CDR3 is made up of 15 amino acids. Germline V gene data show CDR1 as MNHNS and CDR2 as SASEGT. The CDR3 bases are TGTGCCAGCAGTGGGGACAGCTTAAGCAATCAGCCCCAGCATTTT. It specifies CASSGDSLSNQPQHF.

The gene calls are TRBV7-2 and TRBJ1-6, with D perhaps TRBD1 (6 bases). The CDR3 runs 14 residues. V gave up 1 base and J gave up 10 bases, with 11 bases separating them. CDR1 and CDR2 (germline): SGHTA, FQGNSA. The CDR3 here is CASSLVQGLSPLHF. Here the CDR3 DNA reads TGTGCCAGCAGCTTAGTTCAGGGGCTCTCACCCCTCCACTTT.

This clonotype was detected only a few times. The J gene is TRBJ1-2, the V gene TRBV19; D perhaps matches TRBD1 (5 bases). V was pared by 3 bases and J by 3 bases, with 11 bases between. CDR1 is LNHDA, CDR2 SQIVND, per germline (reference sequence). This CDR3 region has 14 residues. DNA of the CDR3: TGTGCCAGTAGTATGGAGGGACGGTACTATGGCTACACCTTC. It specifies CASSMEGRYYGYTF.

This clonotype was recorded a few times. The genes are TRBV20-1 and TRBJ2-1, with 8 bases aligning to TRBD2. This CDR3 is built from 14 residues. Trimming took 6 bases from V and 4 from J; bases not matched to a gene: 8. In germline, CDR1 is DFQATT, CDR2 SNEGSKA (reference sequence). The CDR3 region is CSAQIAGTYNEQFF. The CDR3 nucleotides are TGCAGTGCCCAAATAGCGGGGACGTACAATGAGCAGTTCTTC.

A few counts support this clonotype. The chain recombines TRBV5-1 with TRBJ2-5; D is ambiguous. The CDR3 runs to 13 residues. Deletions cut 0 bases from V and 5 bases from J, with 8 bases between. CDR1 is SGHRS, CDR2 YFSETQ, per germline. The DNA for the CDR3 is TGCGCCAGCAGCTTGGGTTTTGGGGAGACCCAGTACTTC. It encodes CASSLGFGETQYF. Using reference TRBV5-1 and TRBJ2-5 for the parts outside the CDR3, the full variable domain is KAGVTQTPRYLIKTRGQQVTLSCSPISGHRSVSWYQQTPGQGLQFLFEYFSETQRNKGNFPGRFSGRQFSNSRSEMNVSTLELGDSALYLCASSLGFGETQYFGPGTRLLVL.

The V and J genes are TRBV7-2 and TRBJ1-5; TRBD1 matches 10 bases. J was trimmed by 3 bases and V by 5 bases; bases with no gene match: 4. CDR3 length equals 15 residues. Germline values: CDR1 SGHTA, CDR2 FQGNSA. CDR3 sequence reads: CASSLDRGPNQPQHF. Here the CDR3 DNA reads TGTGCCAGCAGCCTAGACAGGGGGCCCAATCAGCCCCAGCATTTT.

The genes are TRBV12-3 or TRBV12-4 and TRBJ2-2; perhaps D is TRBD1 or TRBD2 (5 bases each). The CDR3 totals 14 residues. The V end lost 7 bases, the J end lost 0 bases, and 9 bases lay between the germline ends. CDR3 sequence reads: CASISGPNTGELFF. The CDR3 bases are TGTGCCAGCATCTCGGGACCGAACACCGGGGAGCTGTTTTTT.

The rearrangement links TRBV3-1 to TRBJ2-1, with D maybe TRBD1 (6 bases). The CDR3 is 16 amino acids. Germline V gene lookup returns CDR1 LGHDT and CDR2 YNNKEL (reference sequence). Trimming removed 1 base from V and 3 bases from J, with 13 bases in between. Written as DNA, the CDR3 is TGTGCCAGCAGCCAAGCCGGGACAATTGACTACAATGAGCAGTTCTTC. This codes for CASSQAGTIDYNEQFF.

In this sample, this clonotype turned up many times. The chain has TRBV12-3 or TRBV12-4 and TRBJ1-2; D uncertain. Trimming left V 3 bases short and J 6 bases short, with 8 bases between. This CDR3 has 12 amino acids. The CDR3: CASSLRQNGYTF. For the CDR3, the DNA is TGTGCCAGCAGTTTGCGGCAGAATGGCTACACCTTC.

In this sample, this clonotype turned up a few times. This chain links TRBV3-1 with TRBJ2-2; 14 bases agree with TRBD2. V was clipped by 4 bases and J by 4 bases; unmatched bases: 11. The CDR3 runs 19 residues. CDR1 LGHDT and CDR2 YNNKEL come from the germline V gene (reference sequence). Here the CDR3 reads CASSRRLAGGRRGTGELFF. CDR3 DNA sequence: TGTGCCAGCAGCCGACGACTAGCGGGGGGGCGGCGCGGCACCGGGGAGCTGTTTTTT.

The table lists this clonotype with many counts. The chain employs TRBV12-3 or TRBV12-4 and TRBJ2-4; TRBD1 matches at 8 bases. V was pared by 2 bases and J by 4 bases, with 1 base of the junction left unmatched. This CDR3 is built from 14 residues. CDR3 in amino acids: CASSLRDRKNIQYF. CDR3 DNA sequence: TGTGCCAGCAGTTTACGGGACAGGAAAAACATTCAGTACTTC.